This T cell receptor (beta chain) was obtained from a study of blood T cells in healthy people across ages. Study-level results: The study found more naive CD4+ cells and higher diversity in long-lived than aged donors. Roughly linear declines in TCR beta diversity per million T cells occurred with age. Donor CMV infection status was unknown, possibly confounding age-related changes in expanded clonotypes. From one million sequenced T cells, diversity estimates were lower bounds.

Then a second PCR, running roughly 7 to 11 cycles, was carried out with a sample-barcoded 5' primer and a J-beta primer mix. TCRdb re-derived calls from the 5' RACE reads in MiXCR, one entry per CDR3 protein. The sample gives approximately 810,000 distinct CDR3 sequences, more than 25% of which show up once; approximately 15% is in the top ten. Germline V lookup: CDR1 MNHEY, CDR2 SVGEGT. With 10 bases clipped from V and 1 base from J, the junction kept 12 bases outside the gene matches. The CDR3 has 15 amino acids. Concerning this clonotype: What it binds is unknown.

Sequencing used blood. V gene TRBV6-2 or TRBV6-3 combines with J gene TRBJ1-1; 7 bases map to TRBD1. The TCR comes from a woman of 80 years or more in good health. The CDR3 nucleotides read TGTGCCACCAAGATCCGGACAGGCGGGAACACTGAAGCTTTCTTT. Encoded protein: CATKIRTGGNTEAFF.